Below are 10 T cell receptor beta chains sequenced from a single sample in a study of OX40 agonist ivuxolimab in advanced cancers. Preparation of the library involved the immunoSEQ multiplex PCR assay. This is the immuneACCESS table as TCRdb keeps it, with only in-frame sequences that have V and J called. A part of the clones is gone; compared with another copy, unresolved V genes explain less than half, and the rest is unexplained. Across this sample there are around 50,000 clones, with around 74% seen only once. Approximately 2.1% of the sample is taken by the ten largest. The source was CD4+ or CD8+ T cells sorted from blood, collected in a trial of the OX40 agonist ivuxolimab. The receptor source for this set is an adult with an advanced solid tumor such as melanoma, head and neck, liver or kidney cancer.

The rearrangement uses TRBV7-3 and TRBJ2-2; D is unclear. The germline V gene encodes CDR1 SGHTA and CDR2 FQGTGA. The CDR3 has 17 amino acids. With 2 bases removed from V and 0 bases from J, the gap between germline ends came to 13 bases. CDR3 nucleotides: TGTGCCAGCAGCTTAGATCAGGCCGGACCGAACACCGGGGAGCTGTTTTTT. This codes for CASSLDQAGPNTGELFF.

The rearrangement links TRBV18 to TRBJ2-7; 8 bases are a match to TRBD1. V shed 3 bases, J shed 6 bases, and the junction held 4 bases outside the gene matches. The CDR3 covers 13 residues. Germline CDR1 and CDR2: KGHSH and LQKENI. CDR3 amino acids: CASSPGTGSEQYF. In nucleotides, the CDR3 is TGTGCCAGCTCACCGGGGACAGGATCCGAGCAGTACTTC.

J is TRBJ1-2 and V is TRBV7-2; tentative D call: TRBD1 (6 bases). The CDR3 runs 15 residues. Per germline, CDR1 SGHTA and CDR2 FQGNSA. The ends were cut back, 5 bases at V and 6 bases at J, with 19 bases in the middle. The CDR3 region is CASSLQGLRGHGYTF. In DNA, the CDR3 is TGTGCCAGCAGCCTACAGGGCCTCCGGGGTCATGGCTACACCTTC.

The V call is TRBV2, the J call TRBJ2-2, with a weak D call TRBD2 (8 bases). The CDR3 has 17 amino acids. Germline V gene data show CDR1 as SNHLY and CDR2 as FYNNEI. Trimming removed 4 bases at V and 2 bases at J, with 17 bases between. CDR3 loop: CASSAGGGQFNTGELFF. DNA of the CDR3: TGTGCCAGCAGTGCCGGGGGGGGACAGTTTAACACCGGGGAGCTGTTTTTT.

The chain combines TRBV4-1 with TRBJ1-5; tentatively, D is TRBD1 (6 bases). Trimming shortened V by 2 bases and J by 2 bases, and 13 bases separated the two germline ends. Germline CDR1 reads MGHRA; CDR2 reads YSYEKL. The CDR3 length is 16 residues. The CDR3 loop reads CASSQIEGVGNQPQHF. The CDR3 DNA reads as TGCGCCAGCAGCCAAATTGAGGGGGTCGGCAATCAGCCCCAGCATTTT.

J is TRBJ2-1 and V is TRBV11-3; D may be TRBD2 (5 bases). This CDR3 is built from 16 residues. Germline values: CDR1 SGHNT, CDR2 YENEEA. Trimming took off 5 bases at V and 0 bases at J, with 14 bases between the two ends. The CDR3 loop reads CASSLSVSASYNEQFF. DNA of the CDR3: TGTGCCAGCAGCCTCTCTGTTAGCGCCTCCTACAATGAGCAGTTCTTC.

A few counts support this clone. The chain employs TRBV10-3 and TRBJ2-1; TRBD1 might be the D (5 bases). CDR3 size: 13 residues. Trimming cost V 3 bases and J 9 bases, with 12 bases left between them. The germline CDR1 and CDR2 sequences are ENHRY and SYGVKD. The CDR3 protein is CAISDRVQVEQFF. CDR3 DNA sequence: TGTGCCATCAGTGACAGGGTTCAGGTTGAGCAGTTCTTC.

The chain joins TRBV5-4 to TRBJ1-6, with D unresolved. CDR1 SGHNT and CDR2 YYREEE come from the germline V gene (reference sequence). This CDR3 has 14 amino acids. V shed 1 base and J shed 10 bases, with 12 bases lying between them. In DNA, the CDR3 is TGTGCCAGCAGCTTGATGGGAAGGGAATCACCCCTCCACTTT. It is translated as CASSLMGRESPLHF. Complete variable domain (other parts from reference TRBV5-4 and TRBJ1-6): ETGVTQSPTHLIKTRGQQVTLRCSSQSGHNTVSWYQQALGQGPQFIFQYYREEENGRGNFPPRFSGLQFPNYSSELNVNALELDDSALYLCASSLMGRESPLHFGNGTRLTVT.

A few counts support this clone. The chain links TRBV7-6 to TRBJ2-1; TRBD2 agrees at 11 bases. Germline-derived CDR1 and CDR2 are SGHVS and FNYEAQ. The junction had 12 bases not matched to a gene; V was cut back by 5 bases and J by 0 bases. The CDR3 is made up of 19 amino acids. CDR3 in DNA: TGTGCCAGCAGCCGTCCGGGGCTAGCGGGGGGTAGCTCCTACAATGAGCAGTTCTTC. It yields the protein CASSRPGLAGGSSYNEQFF.

This chain links TRBV27 with TRBJ1-6, with 7 bases matching TRBD1. Germline-derived CDR1 and CDR2 are MNHEY and SMNVEV (reference sequence). Trimming at V came to 7 bases and at J to 6 bases, leaving 9 bases not matched to a gene. CDR3 length: 15 amino acids. The DNA for the CDR3 is TGTGCCAGCACCCGCACAGGGGTAGGTAATTCACCCCTCCACTTT. This sequence encodes CASTRTGVGNSPLHF.